The following is a T cell receptor beta chain sequence with its context. The target antigen is unknown. CDR3 length equals 15 residues. The J segment lost 5 bases and the V segment lost 1 base, leaving 6 bases of the junction unmatched. Germline V gene sequence: CDR1 SEHNR, CDR2 FQNEAQ (reference sequence). The record originates from a study of Ad26.COV2.S vaccination and SARS-CoV-2 variants. Study findings and constraints: Analyses of TCR breadth and depth may have underestimated total T cell responses.

The assay was immunoSEQ multiplex PCR, and TCRdb's table has in-frame clones only and misses some. Here the sample spans 350,000 to 450,000 clones, about nine tenths being singletons. The treatment: roughly 18 received Ad26.COV2.S at low or high dose, single or two shots; several received placebo; per-sample allocation not given. Samples analyzed were those drawn on day 63 after the first vaccine or placebo injection. The receptor was derived from a person between 18 and 65 years old who received the Ad26.COV2.S COVID-19 vaccine or a placebo. Sequencing was performed on peripheral blood, taken in a trial of Ad26.COV2.S vaccine versus placebo. The rearrangement joins TRBV7-9 to TRBJ2-7, with 9 bases matching TRBD2. The CDR3 spells CASSLVRLAGNEQYF. DNA of the CDR3: TGTGCCAGCAGCTTAGTCCGGCTAGCGGGGAACGAGCAGTACTTC.